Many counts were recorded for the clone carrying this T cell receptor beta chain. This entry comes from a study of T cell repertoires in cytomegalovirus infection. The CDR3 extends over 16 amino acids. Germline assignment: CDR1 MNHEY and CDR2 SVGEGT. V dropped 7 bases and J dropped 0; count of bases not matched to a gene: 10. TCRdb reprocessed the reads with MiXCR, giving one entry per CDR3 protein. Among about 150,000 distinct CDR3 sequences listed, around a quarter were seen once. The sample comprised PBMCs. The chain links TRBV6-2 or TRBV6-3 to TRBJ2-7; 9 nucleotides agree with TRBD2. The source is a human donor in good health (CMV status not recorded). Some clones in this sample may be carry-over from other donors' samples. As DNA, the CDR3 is TGTGCCAGCAAATTTAGCGGGAGCGCCATCTCCTACGAGCAGTACTTC. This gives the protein CASKFSGSAISYEQYF.